This TCR beta chain was recorded in a study of blood T cell repertoires in COVID-19. Overall study context: Acute-phase and convalescent COVID-19 samples originated in the United States, Italy and Spain. T cells, B-cell-depleted T cells, or PBMCs provided the cDNA or gDNA that served as material.

This study enrolled people aged roughly 18 to 89 from 24 US geographic areas. Assignment of participants to cohorts was predicated upon participant-reported clinical history. Trimming shortened V by 5 bases and J by 5 bases, and 13 bases separated the two germline ends. The germline gives CDR1 SGHTA, CDR2 FQGNSA. The CDR3 has 14 amino acids. Clones were read by immunoSEQ multiplex PCR, and TCRdb kept only the in-frame ones, dropping some. The table shows approximately 210,000 clones, with about 77% occurring only once. This clone was observed a few times. The receptor was isolated from a woman aged 50 to 60 with acute COVID-19. This chain uses TRBV7-2 with TRBJ1-5, with D hard to call. Sequenced material: PBMCs or T cells enriched from blood (not recorded which). The CDR3 reads CASSPKPEYQPQHF. In DNA form, the CDR3 reads TGTGCCAGCAGCCCGAAACCGGAGTATCAGCCCCAGCATTTT.